The clone carrying this T cell receptor (beta chain) has only a few counts. The data belong to a study of blood T cell repertoires in COVID-19. Whole-study context: The origin of the acute and convalescent COVID-19 samples was the United States, Italy and Spain.

Some clones are missing from TCRdb's copy, which holds only in-frame ones; the method was immunoSEQ multiplex PCR. The table has 150,000 or so clones, around 83% seen once; the top ten hold approximately 3%. Germline CDR1 is MNHEY and CDR2 is SVGAGI. Trimming shortened V by 0 bases and J by 4 bases, and 12 bases separated the two germline ends. This CDR3 region has 15 residues. What was sequenced was peripheral blood. The genes are TRBV6-5 and TRBJ1-2; a weak D match, TRBD1 (5 bases). This clonotype originated in a woman at least 80 years old with acute or convalescent COVID-19. CDR3 sequence: CASSYSQTVSYGYTF. The CDR3 coding sequence is TGTGCCAGCAGTTACTCGCAGACAGTCAGCTATGGCTACACCTTC.